This TCR beta chain was sequenced in a study of T cell changes during pregnancy in multiple sclerosis. Assay: immunoSEQ multiplex PCR; the TCRdb copy retains only in-frame clones and omits some. Here the sample spans 85,000 to 100,000 clones, approximately 89% being singletons. This CDR3 has 13 residues. In germline, CDR1 is LNHDA, CDR2 SQIVND (reference sequence). Trimming shortened V by 1 base and J by 6 bases, and 10 bases separated the two germline ends. The chain links TRBV19 to TRBJ2-7; D is unresolved. This clonotype was sampled from a female donor with multiple sclerosis, enrolled in a pregnancy study. Material: peripheral blood, obtained before pregnancy. This CDR3 is CASSIGVPREQYF. CDR3 DNA sequence: TGTGCCAGTAGTATAGGCGTTCCGCGCGAGCAGTACTTC.